The sequence of this TCR beta chain was determined in a study of T cells after yellow fever vaccination. Findings and limits, study-wide: Overall, a small share of clonotypes was seen in both CD4 and CD8 compartments.

This clonotype has a count of ten or more. The antigen remains unidentified. TCRdb fed the 5' RACE reads into MiXCR, producing one record per CDR3 protein. Here the sample spans about 75,000 distinct CDR3 sequences, about 7.2% being singletons. Trimming pared 6 bases from V and 4 bases from J, leaving 16 bases between. Germline V gene sequence: CDR1 SGHNT, CDR2 YENEEA. The CDR3 loop spans 15 amino acids. Sequenced material: CD8+ T cells sorted from PBMCs, taken roughly 10 days after the first yellow fever vaccination. The genes are TRBV11-3 and TRBJ2-1; D is perhaps TRBD1 or TRBD2 (6 bases each). This clonotype was sampled from a man in his late teens or twenties who received the YFV17D yellow fever vaccine. Here the CDR3 DNA reads TGTGCCAGCAGTTACCGGGGGCTACCGTACAATGAGCAGTTCTTC. Its translation: CASSYRGLPYNEQFF.